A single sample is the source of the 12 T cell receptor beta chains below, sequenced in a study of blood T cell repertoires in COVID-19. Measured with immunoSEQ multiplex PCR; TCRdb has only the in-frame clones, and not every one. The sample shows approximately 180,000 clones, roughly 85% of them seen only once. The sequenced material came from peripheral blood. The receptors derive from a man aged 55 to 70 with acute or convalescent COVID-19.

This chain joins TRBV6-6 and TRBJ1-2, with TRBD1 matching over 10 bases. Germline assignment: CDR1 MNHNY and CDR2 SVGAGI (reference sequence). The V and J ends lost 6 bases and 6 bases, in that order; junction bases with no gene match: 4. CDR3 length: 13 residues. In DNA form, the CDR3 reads TGTGCCAGCAGCCGGGGACAGGGGAATGGCTACACCTTC. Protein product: CASSRGQGNGYTF.

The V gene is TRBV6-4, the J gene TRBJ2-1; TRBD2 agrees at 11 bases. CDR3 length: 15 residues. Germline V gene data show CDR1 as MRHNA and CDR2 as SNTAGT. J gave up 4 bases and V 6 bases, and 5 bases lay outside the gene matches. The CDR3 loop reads CASSARLAGYNEQFF. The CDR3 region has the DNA TGTGCCAGCAGCGCCCGACTAGCGGGGTACAATGAGCAGTTCTTC.

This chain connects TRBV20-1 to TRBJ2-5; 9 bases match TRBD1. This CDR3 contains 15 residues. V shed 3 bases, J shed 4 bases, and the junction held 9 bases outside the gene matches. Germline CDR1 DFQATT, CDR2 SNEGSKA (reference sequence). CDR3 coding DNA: TGCAGTGCTAGTCTATTACAGGGGGCGGGAGAGACCCAGTACTTC. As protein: CSASLLQGAGETQYF.

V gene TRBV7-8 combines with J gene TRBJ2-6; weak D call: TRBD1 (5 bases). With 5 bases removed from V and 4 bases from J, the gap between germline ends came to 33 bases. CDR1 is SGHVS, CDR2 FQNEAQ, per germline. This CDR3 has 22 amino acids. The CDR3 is CASSRKSIGRTFDSGGANVLTF. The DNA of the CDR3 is TGTGCCAGCAGCAGAAAAAGCATAGGTCGGACATTCGATTCTGGCGGGGCCAACGTCCTGACTTTC.

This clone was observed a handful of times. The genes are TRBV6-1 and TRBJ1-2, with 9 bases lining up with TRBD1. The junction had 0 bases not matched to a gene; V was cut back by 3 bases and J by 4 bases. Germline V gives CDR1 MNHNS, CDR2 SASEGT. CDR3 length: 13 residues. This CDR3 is CASSETGGYGYTF. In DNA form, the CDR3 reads TGTGCCAGCAGTGAGACAGGGGGCTATGGCTACACCTTC.

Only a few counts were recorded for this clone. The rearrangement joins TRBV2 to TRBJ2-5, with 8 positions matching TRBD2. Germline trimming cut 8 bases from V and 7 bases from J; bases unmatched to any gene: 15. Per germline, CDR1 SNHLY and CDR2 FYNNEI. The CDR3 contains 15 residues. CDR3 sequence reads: CASGNPSGFKRTQYF. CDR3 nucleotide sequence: TGTGCCAGCGGAAACCCTAGCGGGTTCAAGAGGACCCAGTACTTC.

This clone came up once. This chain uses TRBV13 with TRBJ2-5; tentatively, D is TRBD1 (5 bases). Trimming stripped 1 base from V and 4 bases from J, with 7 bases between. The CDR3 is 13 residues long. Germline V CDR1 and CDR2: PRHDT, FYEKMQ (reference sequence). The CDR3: CASSLEQGETQYF. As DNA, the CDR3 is TGTGCCAGCAGCTTAGAGCAGGGAGAGACCCAGTACTTC.

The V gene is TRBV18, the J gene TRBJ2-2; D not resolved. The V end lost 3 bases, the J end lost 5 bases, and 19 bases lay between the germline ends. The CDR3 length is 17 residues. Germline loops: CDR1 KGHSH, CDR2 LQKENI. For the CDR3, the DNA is TGTGCCAGCTCACCCTTACTCCAACCCTCGAGGACCGGGGAGCTGTTTTTT. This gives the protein CASSPLLQPSRTGELFF. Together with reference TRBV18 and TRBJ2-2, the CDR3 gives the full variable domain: NAGVMQNPRHLVRRRGQEARLRCSPMKGHSHVYWYRQLPEEGLKFMVYLQKENIIDESGMPKERFSAEFPKEGPSILRIQQVVRGDSAAYFCASSPLLQPSRTGELFFGEGSRLTVL.

In nucleotides, the CDR3 is TGCGCCAGCAGCTTGAGGACGGGGGCGAACACCGGGGAGCTGTTTTTT. Its translation: CASSLRTGANTGELFF. The chain joins TRBV5-1 to TRBJ2-2, with D possibly matching TRBD2 (6 bases). The CDR3 loop spans 16 amino acids. The V end was cut by 1 base, the J end by 0 bases, with 10 bases between. Germline CDR1 SGHRS, CDR2 YFSETQ.

In DNA, the CDR3 is TGTGCCAGCAGCGCTGGTCGGAGAACGAACACCGGGGAGCTGTTTTTT. The encoded protein is CASSAGRRTNTGELFF. The rearrangement joins TRBV7-3 to TRBJ2-2; D not resolved. The CDR3 consists of 16 residues. Germline V gene lookup returns CDR1 SGHTA and CDR2 FQGTGA. V was pared by 5 bases and J by 0 bases, with 13 bases between.

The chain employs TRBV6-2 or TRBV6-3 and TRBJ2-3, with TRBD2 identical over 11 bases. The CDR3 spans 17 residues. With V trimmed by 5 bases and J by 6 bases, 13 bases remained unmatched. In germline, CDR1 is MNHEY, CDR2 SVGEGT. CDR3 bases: TGTGCCAGCAGTATTCGACTAGCGGGGAGGCTGTATGATACGCAGTATTTT. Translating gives CASSIRLAGRLYDTQYF.

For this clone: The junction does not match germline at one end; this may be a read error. The CDR3 coding sequence is TGTGCCAGCAGCGTAGGTACGGGGGGCACTGAAGCTTTTTTT. Protein sequence: CASSVGTGGTEAFF. The chain carries TRBV9 and TRBJ1-1; D is possibly TRBD1 (6 bases). This CDR3 has 14 residues. In germline, CDR1 is SGDLS, CDR2 YYNGEE.